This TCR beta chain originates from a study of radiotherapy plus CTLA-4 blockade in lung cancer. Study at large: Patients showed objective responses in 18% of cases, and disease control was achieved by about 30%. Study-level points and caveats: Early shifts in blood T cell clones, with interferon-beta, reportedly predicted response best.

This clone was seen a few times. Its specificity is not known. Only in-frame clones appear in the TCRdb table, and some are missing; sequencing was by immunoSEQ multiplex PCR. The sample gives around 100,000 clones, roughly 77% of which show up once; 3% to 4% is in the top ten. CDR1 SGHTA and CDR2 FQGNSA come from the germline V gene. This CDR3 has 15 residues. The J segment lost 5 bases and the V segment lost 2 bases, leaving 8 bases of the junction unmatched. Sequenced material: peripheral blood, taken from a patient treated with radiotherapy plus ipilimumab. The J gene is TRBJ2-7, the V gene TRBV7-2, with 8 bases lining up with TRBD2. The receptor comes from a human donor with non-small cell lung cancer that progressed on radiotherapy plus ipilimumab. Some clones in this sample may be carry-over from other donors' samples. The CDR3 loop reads CASSLIGGGRNEQYF. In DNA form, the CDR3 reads TGTGCCAGCAGCTTAATAGGCGGGGGGCGCAACGAGCAGTACTTC. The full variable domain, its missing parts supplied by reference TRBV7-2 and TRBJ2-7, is GAGVSQSPSNKVTEKGKDVELRCDPISGHTALYWYRQSLGQGLEFLIYFQGNSAPDKSGLPSDRFSAERTGGSVSTLTIQRTQQEDSAVYLCASSLIGGGRNEQYFGPGTRLTVT.